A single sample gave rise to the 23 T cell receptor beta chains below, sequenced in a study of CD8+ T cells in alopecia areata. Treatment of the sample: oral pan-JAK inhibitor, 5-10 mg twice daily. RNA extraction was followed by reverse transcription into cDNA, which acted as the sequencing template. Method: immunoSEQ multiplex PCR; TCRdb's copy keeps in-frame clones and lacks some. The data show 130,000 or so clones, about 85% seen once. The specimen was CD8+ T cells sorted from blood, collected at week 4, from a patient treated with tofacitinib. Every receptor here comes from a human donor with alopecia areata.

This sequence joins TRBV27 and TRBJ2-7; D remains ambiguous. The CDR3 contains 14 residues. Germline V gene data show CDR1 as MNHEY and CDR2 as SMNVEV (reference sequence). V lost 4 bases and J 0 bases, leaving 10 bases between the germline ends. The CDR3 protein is CASSYMGRSYEQYF. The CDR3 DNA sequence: TGTGCCAGCAGTTACATGGGCCGCTCCTACGAGCAGTACTTC.

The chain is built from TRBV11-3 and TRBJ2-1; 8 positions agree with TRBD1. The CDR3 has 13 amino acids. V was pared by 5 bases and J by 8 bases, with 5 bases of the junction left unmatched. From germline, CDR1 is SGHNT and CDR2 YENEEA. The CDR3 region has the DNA TGTGCCAGCAGCGCGGACAGGGACTATGAGCAGTTCTTC. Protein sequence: CASSADRDYEQFF.

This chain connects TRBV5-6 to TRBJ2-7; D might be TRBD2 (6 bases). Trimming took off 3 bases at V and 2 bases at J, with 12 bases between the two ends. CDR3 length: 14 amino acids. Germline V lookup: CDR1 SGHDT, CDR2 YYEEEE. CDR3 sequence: CASSSGTGAYEQYF. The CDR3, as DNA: TGTGCCAGCAGCTCGGGGACGGGAGCCTACGAGCAGTACTTC.

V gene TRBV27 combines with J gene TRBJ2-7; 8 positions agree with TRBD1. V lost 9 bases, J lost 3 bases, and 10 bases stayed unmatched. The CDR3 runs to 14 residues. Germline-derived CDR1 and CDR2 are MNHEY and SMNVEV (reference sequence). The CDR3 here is CASGTGGSDYEQYF. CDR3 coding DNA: TGTGCCAGTGGAACAGGGGGTTCGGACTACGAGCAGTACTTC.

CDR3 nucleotides: TGCGCCAGCAGCTATGGCCTCGAGCGTGGGACGCCCCTCCACTTT. As protein: CASSYGLERGTPLHF. V is TRBV5-1 and J is TRBJ1-6, with D possibly TRBD1 on 5 matching bases. Looked up from germline, CDR1 is SGHRS and CDR2 is YFSETQ. CDR3 length: 15 residues. V was pared by 3 bases and J by 13 bases, with 20 bases between.

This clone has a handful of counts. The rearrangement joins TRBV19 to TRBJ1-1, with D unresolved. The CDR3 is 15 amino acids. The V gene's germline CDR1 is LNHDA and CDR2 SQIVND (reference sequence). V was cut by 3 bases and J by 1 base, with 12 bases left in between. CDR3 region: CASSIGSEGNTEAFF. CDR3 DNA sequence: TGTGCCAGTAGTATCGGCTCTGAGGGGAACACTGAAGCTTTCTTT.

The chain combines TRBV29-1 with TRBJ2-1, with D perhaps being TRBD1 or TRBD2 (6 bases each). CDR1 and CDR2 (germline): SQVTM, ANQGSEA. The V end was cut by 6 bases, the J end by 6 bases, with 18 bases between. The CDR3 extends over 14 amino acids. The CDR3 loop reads CSVEGGQHFNEQFF. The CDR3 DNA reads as TGCAGCGTGGAGGGTGGACAGCACTTCAATGAGCAGTTCTTC.

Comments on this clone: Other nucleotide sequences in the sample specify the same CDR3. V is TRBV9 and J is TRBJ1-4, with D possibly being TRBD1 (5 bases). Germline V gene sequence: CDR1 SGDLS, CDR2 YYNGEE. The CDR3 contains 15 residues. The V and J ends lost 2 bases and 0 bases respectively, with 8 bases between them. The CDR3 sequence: CASSVGGSTNEKLFF. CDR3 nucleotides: TGTGCCAGCAGCGTCGGGGGTTCAACTAATGAAAAACTGTTTTTT.

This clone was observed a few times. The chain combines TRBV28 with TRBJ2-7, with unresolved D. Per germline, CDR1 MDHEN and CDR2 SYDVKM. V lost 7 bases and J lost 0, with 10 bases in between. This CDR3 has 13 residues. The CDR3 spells CASKHELSYEQYF. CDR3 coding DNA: TGTGCCAGCAAGCACGAGCTCTCCTACGAGCAGTACTTC.

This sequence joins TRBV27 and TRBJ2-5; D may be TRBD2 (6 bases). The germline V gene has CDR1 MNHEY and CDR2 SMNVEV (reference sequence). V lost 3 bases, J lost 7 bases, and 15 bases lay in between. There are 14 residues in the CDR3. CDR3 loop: CASSFAGLRATQYF. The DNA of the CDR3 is TGTGCCAGCAGTTTCGCGGGACTCAGGGCGACCCAGTACTTC.

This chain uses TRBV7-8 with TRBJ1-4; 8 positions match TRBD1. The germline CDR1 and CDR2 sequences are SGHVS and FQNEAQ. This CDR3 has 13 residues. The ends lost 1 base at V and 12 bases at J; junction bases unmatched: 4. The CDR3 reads CASSLGTGSELFF. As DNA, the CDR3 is TGTGCCAGCAGCTTAGGGACAGGGAGTGAACTGTTTTTT. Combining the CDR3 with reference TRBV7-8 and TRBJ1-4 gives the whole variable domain GAGVSQSPRYKVAKRGQDVALRCDPISGHVSLFWYQQALGQGPEFLTYFQNEAQLDKSGLPSDRFFAERPEGSVSTLKIQRTQQEDSAVYLCASSLGTGSELFFGSGTQLSVL.

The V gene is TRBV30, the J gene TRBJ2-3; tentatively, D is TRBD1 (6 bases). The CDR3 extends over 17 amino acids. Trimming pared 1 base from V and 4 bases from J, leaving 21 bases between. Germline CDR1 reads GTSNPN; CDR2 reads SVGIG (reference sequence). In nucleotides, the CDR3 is TGTGCCTGGAGTGGGCTTATGGTCACAGGGAAACCAGATACGCAGTATTTT. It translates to CAWSGLMVTGKPDTQYF.

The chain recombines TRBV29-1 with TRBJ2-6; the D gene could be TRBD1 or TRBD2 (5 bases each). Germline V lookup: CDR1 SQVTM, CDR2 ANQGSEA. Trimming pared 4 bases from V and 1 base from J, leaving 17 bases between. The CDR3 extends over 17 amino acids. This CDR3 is CSVAGTNQGSGANVLTF. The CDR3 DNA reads TGCAGCGTTGCAGGGACGAACCAAGGATCTGGGGCCAACGTCCTGACTTTC.

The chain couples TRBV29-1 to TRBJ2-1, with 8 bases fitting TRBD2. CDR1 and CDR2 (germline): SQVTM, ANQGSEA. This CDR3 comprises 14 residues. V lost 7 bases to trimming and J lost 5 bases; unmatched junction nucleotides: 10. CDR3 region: CSGNGRAINNEQFF. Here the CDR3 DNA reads TGCAGCGGAAACGGGAGGGCCATCAACAATGAGCAGTTCTTC.

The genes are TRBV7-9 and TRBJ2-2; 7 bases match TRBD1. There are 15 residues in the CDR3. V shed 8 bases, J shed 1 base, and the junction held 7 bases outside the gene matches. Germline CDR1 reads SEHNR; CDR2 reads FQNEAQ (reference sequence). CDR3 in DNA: TGTGCCAGCCCTCGACAGGGAATGAACACCGGGGAGCTGTTTTTT. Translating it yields CASPRQGMNTGELFF.

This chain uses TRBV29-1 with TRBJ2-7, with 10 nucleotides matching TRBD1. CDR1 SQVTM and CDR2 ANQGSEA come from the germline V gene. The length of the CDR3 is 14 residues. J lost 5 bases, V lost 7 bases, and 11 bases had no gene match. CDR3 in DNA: TGCAGCGCCTGGACAGGGGGGATAATCCACGAGCAGTACTTC. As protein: CSAWTGGIIHEQYF.

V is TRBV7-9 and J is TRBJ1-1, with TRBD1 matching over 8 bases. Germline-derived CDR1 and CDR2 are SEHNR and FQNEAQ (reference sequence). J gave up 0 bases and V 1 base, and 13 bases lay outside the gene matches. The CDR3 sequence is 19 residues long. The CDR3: CASSLVWGDRFIMNTEAFF. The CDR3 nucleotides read TGTGCCAGCAGCTTAGTTTGGGGGGACAGGTTCATCATGAACACTGAAGCTTTCTTT.

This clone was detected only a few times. The CDR3 here is CASSSATGETLEQFF. The CDR3, as DNA: TGTGCCAGCAGCTCAGCGACAGGGGAAACGTTGGAGCAGTTCTTC. The V gene is TRBV7-2, the J gene TRBJ2-1; 8 nucleotides match TRBD1. The CDR3 length is 15 residues. V shed 4 bases, J shed 10 bases, and the junction held 12 bases outside the gene matches. Germline-derived CDR1 and CDR2 are SGHTA and FQGNSA. The complete variable domain, with remaining parts taken from reference TRBV7-2 and TRBJ2-1, reads GAGVSQSPSNKVTEKGKDVELRCDPISGHTALYWYRQSLGQGLEFLIYFQGNSAPDKSGLPSDRFSAERTGGSVSTLTIQRTQQEDSAVYLCASSSATGETLEQFFGPGTRLTVL.

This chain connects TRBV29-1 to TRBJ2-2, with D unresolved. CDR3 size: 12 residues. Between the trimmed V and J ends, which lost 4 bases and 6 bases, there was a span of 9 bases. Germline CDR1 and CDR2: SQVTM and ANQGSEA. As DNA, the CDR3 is TGCAGCGTTGTTGTGGCGGCCGGGGAGCTGTTTTTT. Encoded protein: CSVVVAAGELFF.

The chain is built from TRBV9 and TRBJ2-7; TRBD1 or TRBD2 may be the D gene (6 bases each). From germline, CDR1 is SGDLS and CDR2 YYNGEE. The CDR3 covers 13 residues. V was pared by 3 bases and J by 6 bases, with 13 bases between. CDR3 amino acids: CASSEGGPAEQYF. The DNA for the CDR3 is TGTGCCAGCAGCGAGGGGGGACCGGCCGAGCAGTACTTC.

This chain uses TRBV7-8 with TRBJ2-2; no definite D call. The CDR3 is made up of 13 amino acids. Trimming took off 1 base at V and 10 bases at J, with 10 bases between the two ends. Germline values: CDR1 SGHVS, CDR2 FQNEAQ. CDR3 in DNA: TGTGCCAGCAGCTTAGAGGTCTTTTCGGAGCTGTTTTTT. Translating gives CASSLEVFSELFF.

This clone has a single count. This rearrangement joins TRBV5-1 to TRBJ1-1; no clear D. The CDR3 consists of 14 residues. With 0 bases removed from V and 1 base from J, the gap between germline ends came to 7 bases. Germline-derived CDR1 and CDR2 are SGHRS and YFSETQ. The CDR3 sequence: CASSLAYSNTEAFF. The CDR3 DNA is TGCGCCAGCAGCTTGGCCTATTCGAACACTGAAGCTTTCTTT.

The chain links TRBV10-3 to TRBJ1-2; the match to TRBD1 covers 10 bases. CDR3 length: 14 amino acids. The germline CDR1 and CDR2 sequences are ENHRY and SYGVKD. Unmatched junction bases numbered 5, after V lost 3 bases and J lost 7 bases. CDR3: CAISDYGTGVGYTF. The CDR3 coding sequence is TGTGCCATCAGTGATTATGGGACAGGGGTTGGCTACACCTTC.